This T cell receptor (beta chain) was recorded in a study of T cell repertoires in cytomegalovirus infection. Overall study: Carrying CMV and the relevant HLA type showed in public TCR beta signatures. General study results and limits: Frequencies of public TCR beta families were cumulated, and this identified carriers of CMV plus the relevant HLA. The study found HLA-C-restricted CMV-specific TCR beta clonotypes dominating the ex vivo response.

As concerns this clonotype: Its antigen remains unknown.

TCRdb called the reads again in MiXCR, with one record for every CDR3 protein. The table has approximately 100,000 distinct CDR3 sequences, more than 20% seen once; the top ten hold about 39%. Trimming removed 5 bases from V and 3 bases from J, with 13 bases in between. Germline V gene lookup returns CDR1 MDHEN and CDR2 SYDVKM. The CDR3 contains 15 residues. The sequencing sample was made of CD8+ T cells from PBMCs. The chain recombines TRBV28 with TRBJ1-4, with a tentative D call TRBD1 (5 bases). The TCR comes from a human donor in good health (CMV status not recorded). Some clones in this sample may be carry-over from other donors' samples. This CDR3 reads CASSNGAGANEKLFF. The CDR3, as DNA: TGTGCCAGCAGTAATGGGGCCGGGGCTAATGAAAAACTGTTTTTT.